One and the same sample provided the 26 T cell receptor beta chains below, sequenced in a study of OX40 agonist ivuxolimab in advanced cancers. Profiled with immunoSEQ multiplex PCR; TCRdb holds only in-frame clones, not every one. Of tens of thousands of clones listed, about 87% are singletons. The sample in question was CD4+ or CD8+ T cells sorted from blood, obtained in a trial of the OX40 agonist ivuxolimab. These receptors originate from an adult with an advanced solid tumor such as melanoma, head and neck, liver or kidney cancer.

In DNA form, the CDR3 reads TGTGCCAGCAGCTTGGCAGGGGCCGACTACGAGCAGTACTTC. Protein product: CASSLAGADYEQYF. The chain is built from TRBV5-4 and TRBJ2-7, with D possibly matching TRBD1 (6 bases). Per the germline V gene, CDR1 is SGHNT and CDR2 is YYREEE (reference sequence). V was cut by 0 bases and J by 3 bases, with 10 bases left in between. This CDR3 has 14 amino acids.

Comments on this clone: The CDR3 end shows no conserved phenylalanine or tryptophan, and so a read error is likely. The chain links TRBV7-2 to TRBJ1-2, with 8 bases that match TRBD1. Germline CDR1 and CDR2: SGHTA and FQGNSA. The trim removed 0 bases at V and 5 bases at J, leaving 2 bases unmatched. This CDR3 spans 14 amino acids. The CDR3 here is CASSLARGPYGYTS. CDR3 sequence (DNA): TGTGCCAGCAGCTTAGCCAGGGGGCCTTATGGCTACACCTCC.

This clone was seen just once. This chain links TRBV12-5 with TRBJ2-5; D is perhaps TRBD2 (5 bases). The CDR3 contains 13 residues. CDR1 and CDR2 (germline): LGHNT, FRNRAP. Trimming cost V 2 bases and J 5 bases, with 9 bases left between them. The CDR3 DNA reads as TGTGCTAGTGGTTTGTACGGGGTTGAGACCCAGTACTTC. Translation: CASGLYGVETQYF.

This clone was observed a single time. This chain uses TRBV4-3 with TRBJ2-6, with 12 bases matching TRBD1. This CDR3 contains 17 residues. With 5 bases clipped from V and 2 bases from J, the junction kept 4 bases outside the gene matches. The germline CDR1 and CDR2 sequences are LGHNA and YSLEER. The CDR3 spells CASSAGTGGAGANVLTF. The CDR3 DNA reads as TGCGCCAGCAGCGCCGGGACAGGGGGCGCTGGGGCCAACGTCCTGACTTTC.

This clone was found once. The chain recombines TRBV7-2 with TRBJ2-5; D unresolved. The CDR3 length is 14 residues. With 1 base removed from V and 1 base from J, the gap between germline ends came to 7 bases. Germline CDR1 and CDR2: SGHTA and FQGNSA. In DNA, the CDR3 is TGTGCCAGCAGCTTAGGAGGCCCCCAAGAGACCCAGTACTTC. Amino acid sequence: CASSLGGPQETQYF.

The chain employs TRBV6-5 and TRBJ2-7, with 7 bases lining up with TRBD1. CDR3 length equals 14 residues. The junction had 9 bases not matched to a gene; V was cut back by 7 bases and J by 3 bases. CDR1 and CDR2 (germline): MNHEY, SVGAGI. Here the CDR3 reads CASTSGQIHYEQYF. Here the CDR3 DNA reads TGTGCCAGCACCTCGGGACAGATACACTACGAGCAGTACTTC.

The CDR3 DNA reads TGCGCCAGCAGCTTCCTACTAGCGGGGGGGTACAATGAGCAGTTCTTC. Its translation is CASSFLLAGGYNEQFF. The V gene is TRBV5-1, the J gene TRBJ2-1; 13 nucleotides agree with TRBD2. The CDR3 length is 16 residues. Germline V gene data show CDR1 as SGHRS and CDR2 as YFSETQ. J lost 4 bases, V lost 2 bases, and 3 bases had no gene match.

V is TRBV9 and J is TRBJ2-1; TRBD2 matches at 10 bases. There are 15 residues in the CDR3. Trimming took 2 bases from V and 5 from J; bases not matched to a gene: 4. Per the germline V gene, CDR1 is SGDLS and CDR2 is YYNGEE. CDR3 residues: CASSVLAGVHNEQFF. CDR3 DNA sequence: TGTGCCAGCAGCGTCCTAGCGGGAGTCCACAATGAGCAGTTCTTC.

This clone has just one count. This chain uses TRBV5-1 with TRBJ2-3, with D unclear. Germline V lookup: CDR1 SGHRS, CDR2 YFSETQ. This CDR3 comprises 14 residues. V gave up 1 base and J gave up 2 bases, with 8 bases separating them. For the CDR3, the DNA is TGCGCCAGCAGCTTGAATCCTATCACAGATACGCAGTATTTT. Translating it yields CASSLNPITDTQYF.

The rearrangement uses TRBV5-1 and TRBJ2-7; D remains ambiguous. V lost 0 bases and J lost 1, with 11 bases in between. From germline, CDR1 is SGHRS and CDR2 YFSETQ. The CDR3 length is 15 residues. DNA of the CDR3: TGCGCCAGCAGCTTGGCTGGTGGCGGATCCTACGAGCAGTACTTC. Amino acids: CASSLAGGGSYEQYF.

V and J are TRBV11-2 and TRBJ1-4, with TRBD1 as a possible D gene (5 bases). V dropped 4 bases and J dropped 5 bases, with 14 bases sitting between them. This CDR3 spans 15 amino acids. Germline V gives CDR1 SGHAT, CDR2 FQNNGV. The CDR3 DNA reads as TGTGCCAGCAGCTCGTGGGGACGGGAGAATGAAAAACTGTTTTTT. Protein product: CASSSWGRENEKLFF. Supplemented by reference TRBV11-2 and TRBJ1-4, the full variable domain reads EAGVAQSPRYKIIEKRQSVAFWCNPISGHATLYWYQQILGQGPKLLIQFQNNGVVDDSQLPKDRFSAERLKGVDSTLKIQPAKLEDSAVYLCASSSWGRENEKLFFGSGTQLSVL.

V usage is TRBV6-6 and J usage is TRBJ2-7, with D maybe TRBD2 (5 bases). Germline V CDR1 and CDR2: MNHNY, SVGAGI (reference sequence). The V gene lost 7 bases and the J gene lost 0 bases, with 16 bases spanning the gap. The CDR3 runs 15 residues. CDR3 nucleotides: TGTGCCAGCAACGCGGACTTTTCGAGCTCCTACGAGCAGTACTTC. Its translation: CASNADFSSSYEQYF.

V usage is TRBV5-1 and J usage is TRBJ2-2; D remains unclear. The germline CDR1 and CDR2 sequences are SGHRS and YFSETQ. Trimming took off 9 bases at V and 7 bases at J, with 13 bases between the two ends. This CDR3 region has 12 residues. CDR3 nucleotide sequence: TGCGCCACCCAGGAAACCGGCGGGGAGCTGTTTTTT. This encodes CATQETGGELFF. The whole variable domain, remainder taken from reference TRBV5-1 and TRBJ2-2, is KAGVTQTPRYLIKTRGQQVTLSCSPISGHRSVSWYQQTPGQGLQFLFEYFSETQRNKGNFPGRFSGRQFSNSRSEMNVSTLELGDSALYLCATQETGGELFFGEGSRLTVL.

The CDR3 loop is CASSYQPSTDTQYF. CDR3 sequence (DNA): TGTGCCAGCAGTTATCAGCCTAGCACAGATACGCAGTATTTT. The chain uses TRBV27 and TRBJ2-3, with D hard to call. The CDR3 has 14 residues. CDR1 is MNHEY, CDR2 SMNVEV, per germline (reference sequence). V lost 4 bases and J 0 bases, leaving 8 bases between the germline ends.

The chain couples TRBV6-5 to TRBJ1-1, with D perhaps matching TRBD1 (5 bases). Trimming pared 6 bases from V and 1 base from J, leaving 6 bases between. The CDR3 has 12 residues. Germline assignment: CDR1 MNHEY and CDR2 SVGAGI. The CDR3, as DNA: TGTGCCAGCAGCCAGGGGAACACTGAAGCTTTCTTT. The encoded protein is CASSQGNTEAFF.

The chain joins TRBV5-5 to TRBJ2-2; 7 nucleotides align to TRBD2. The CDR3 runs 17 residues. V was clipped by 1 base and J by 1 base; unmatched bases: 7. Germline V CDR1 and CDR2: SGHKS, YYEKEE (reference sequence). CDR3 residues: CASSLYPSGGNTGELFF. DNA for the CDR3: TGTGCCAGCAGCTTGTATCCCTCGGGGGGGAACACCGGGGAGCTGTTTTTT.

The CDR3 DNA reads as TGTGCCATCACCACAGGGTATGGCTACACCTTC. Its protein is CAITTGYGYTF. The chain uses TRBV10-3 and TRBJ1-2; a weak D match, TRBD1 (6 bases). V was pared by 7 bases and J by 5 bases, with 8 bases between. Germline CDR1 is ENHRY and CDR2 is SYGVKD. CDR3 size: 11 residues.

The CDR3 DNA sequence: TGCGCCAGCAGCTTAGGATTCTATAATTCACCCCTCCACTTT. Its protein product is CASSLGFYNSPLHF. This sequence joins TRBV5-1 and TRBJ1-6; D call uncertain. CDR1 SGHRS and CDR2 YFSETQ come from the germline V gene. The CDR3 contains 14 residues. V lost 2 bases and J lost 3, with 6 bases in between.

The rearrangement joins TRBV12-5 to TRBJ1-2, with 9 bases identical to TRBD1. This CDR3 comprises 14 residues. The germline gives CDR1 LGHNT, CDR2 FRNRAP. After removal of 3 bases from V and 6 bases from J, the junction contained 5 bases not matched to a gene. As DNA, the CDR3 is TGTGCTAGTGGTTTAAGGACAGGGGTAAATGGCTACACCTTC. Residues: CASGLRTGVNGYTF.

This chain connects TRBV7-2 to TRBJ2-2; TRBD1 agrees at 8 bases. The trim removed 5 bases at V and 1 base at J, leaving 3 bases unmatched. Looked up from germline, CDR1 is SGHTA and CDR2 is FQGNSA. This CDR3 has 15 residues. In nucleotides, the CDR3 is TGTGCCAGCAGCCAAGGACAGGGGAACACCGGGGAGCTGTTTTTT. It translates to CASSQGQGNTGELFF.

The J gene is TRBJ1-4, the V gene TRBV11-3; D is undetermined. Trimming took 5 bases from V and 7 from J, leaving 14 bases between them. Germline V lookup: CDR1 SGHNT, CDR2 YENEEA. CDR3 length: 14 amino acids. The CDR3 coding sequence is TGTGCCAGCAGCCCCCAAGACGGAGGTGAAAAACTGTTTTTT. Its protein product is CASSPQDGGEKLFF. Full variable domain (missing parts from reference TRBV11-3 and TRBJ1-4): EAGVVQSPRYKIIEKKQPVAFWCNPISGHNTLYWYLQNLGQGPELLIRYENEEAVDDSQLPKDRFSAERLKGVDSTLKIQPAELGDSAVYLCASSPQDGGEKLFFGSGTQLSVL.

The chain joins TRBV5-4 to TRBJ2-5; TRBD1 aligns across 10 bases. The germline gives CDR1 SGHNT, CDR2 YYREEE (reference sequence). There are 15 residues in the CDR3. V was pared by 2 bases and J by 2 bases, with 3 bases of the junction left unmatched. The CDR3 protein is CASSFKGQGQETQYF. The CDR3 DNA sequence: TGTGCCAGCAGCTTCAAGGGACAGGGGCAAGAGACCCAGTACTTC.

The chain combines TRBV11-3 with TRBJ2-5; TRBD2 matches 8 bases. With V trimmed by 4 bases and J by 5 bases, 6 bases remained unmatched. Germline-derived CDR1 and CDR2 are SGHNT and YENEEA. There are 14 residues in the CDR3. CDR3 sequence (DNA): TGTGCCAGCAGCTCGGGGGGGGCCCGGGAGACCCAGTACTTC. Translation: CASSSGGARETQYF.

This clone was counted once. The rearrangement uses TRBV4-1 and TRBJ2-5; 16 bases are a match to TRBD2. Germline-derived CDR1 and CDR2 are MGHRA and YSYEKL. J lost 5 bases, V lost 0 bases, and 12 bases had no gene match. The CDR3 contains 20 residues. CDR3 bases: TGCGCCAGCAGCCAAGATAGGGGACTAGCGGGAGGGTCAAAGCAGGAGACCCAGTACTTC. Translated: CASSQDRGLAGGSKQETQYF.

This clone was seen just once. The gene calls are TRBV2 and TRBJ1-2; D may be TRBD1 (5 bases). CDR1 is SNHLY, CDR2 FYNNEI, per germline. Deletions cut 3 bases from V and 7 bases from J, with 9 bases between. The CDR3 covers 12 residues. The CDR3 sequence: CASSDWGSGYTF. Here the CDR3 DNA reads TGTGCCAGCAGTGACTGGGGCTCTGGCTACACCTTC.

CDR3 nucleotide sequence: TGTGCCAGCAGCGTCGGCGAGGACTATGGCTACACCTTC. It translates to CASSVGEDYGYTF. The chain joins TRBV27 to TRBJ1-2; D not resolved. Trimming left V 6 bases short and J 3 bases short, with 11 bases between. This CDR3 comprises 13 residues. The germline V gene encodes CDR1 MNHEY and CDR2 SMNVEV (reference sequence).